The T cell receptor beta chain under discussion was sequenced for a study of CXCR3-negative and CXCR3-positive naive CD8 T cells. Germline V lookup: CDR1 SGHVS, CDR2 FQNEAQ. This CDR3 contains 18 residues. Via 5' RACE with UMI labels, TRB cDNA libraries were prepared. TCRdb reprocessed the 5' RACE reads and reports one entry per CDR3 protein, with no DNA. The sample shows around 96,000 distinct CDR3 sequences, and over 1.5% sits with its ten largest clones. The sequence was obtained from a human donor in good health. Some clones in this sample may be carry-over from other donors' samples. The chain carries TRBV7-8 and TRBJ2-3; TCRdb outputs TRBD2, but without DNA this stays unchecked. Specimen: naive CXCR3- CD8+ T cells from blood. Described subset: CD45RO-CCR7+CD27+CD95- naive CD8+ T cells lacking CXCR3 (TNR3-). CDR3 loop: CASLTLSRLAGPGDTQYF.